The 29 T cell receptor beta chains below all came from one sample that was sequenced in a study of shared clonotypes between healthy human individuals. Profiled with immunoSEQ multiplex PCR; TCRdb holds only in-frame clones, not every one. The sample has about 330,000 clones, over 65% seen once; the top ten hold around a tenth. Sequencing input: memory CD4+ T cells sorted from blood. Noted subset: CD45RA-negative fraction. These receptors originate from a young man in good health.

The sample holds one count of this clone. The chain employs TRBV27 and TRBJ2-4; D is tentatively TRBD1 or TRBD2 (5 bases each). Germline CDR1 reads MNHEY; CDR2 reads SMNVEV (reference sequence). The CDR3 is 14 amino acids. Trimming removed 4 bases from V and 8 bases from J, with 15 bases in between. DNA for the CDR3: TGTGCCAGCAGTTCACGGGACCTAAGGGACATTCAGTACTTC. This encodes CASSSRDLRDIQYF.

The rearrangement links TRBV15 to TRBJ1-2; TRBD1 matches 7 bases. Trimming at V came to 5 bases and at J to 5 bases, leaving 11 bases not matched to a gene. There are 15 residues in the CDR3. Germline V gives CDR1 LNHNV, CDR2 YYDKDF (reference sequence). The chain's CDR3 is CATSLTGTEGYGYTF. CDR3 nucleotides: TGTGCCACCAGCTTAACCGGGACAGAGGGGTATGGCTACACCTTC.

The chain is built from TRBV27 and TRBJ2-7, with 12 bases that match TRBD2. The CDR3 is 15 amino acids. Per germline, CDR1 MNHEY and CDR2 SMNVEV (reference sequence). V shed 4 bases, J shed 5 bases, and the junction held 6 bases outside the gene matches. CDR3 coding DNA: TGTGCCAGCAGTTCCCGGACTAGCGGGATCCACGAGCAGTACTTC. Protein product: CASSSRTSGIHEQYF.

The sample holds many counts of this clone. The chain recombines TRBV19 with TRBJ2-2, with D perhaps matching TRBD1 (8 bases). The CDR3 is made up of 14 amino acids. The V and J ends lost 3 bases and 6 bases respectively, with 11 bases between them. Germline lookup yields CDR1 LNHDA and CDR2 SQIVND (reference sequence). This chain's CDR3 is CASSITGGAGELFF. For the CDR3, the DNA is TGTGCCAGTAGTATTACAGGGGGGGCCGGGGAGCTGTTTTTT.

There are many counts of this clone. The chain employs TRBV5-1 and TRBJ2-5; 7 bases are a match to TRBD1. The CDR3 loop spans 14 amino acids. Looked up from germline, CDR1 is SGHRS and CDR2 is YFSETQ. The V segment lost 4 bases and the J segment 3 bases; nucleotides outside the gene matches: 6. In DNA form, the CDR3 reads TGCGCCAGCAGCCCGGGACAGCCGAAAGAGACCCAGTACTTC. This sequence encodes CASSPGQPKETQYF.

This clone was counted a few times. V usage is TRBV7-6 and J usage is TRBJ2-3, with a tentative D call TRBD1 (6 bases). The CDR3 runs to 17 residues. Germline-derived CDR1 and CDR2 are SGHVS and FNYEAQ. V lost 1 base and J lost 0, with 14 bases in between. The chain's CDR3 is CASSLGRGSPSTDTQYF. The DNA for the CDR3 is TGTGCCAGCAGCTTAGGCAGGGGTAGTCCTAGCACAGATACGCAGTATTTT.

This sequence joins TRBV10-3 and TRBJ2-3; unclear D gene. Germline values: CDR1 ENHRY, CDR2 SYGVKD. The CDR3 has 14 residues. Trimming left V 6 bases short and J 4 bases short, with 14 bases between. CDR3 nucleotide sequence: TGTGCCATCAGGGAAAACCTGATTTCAGATACGCAGTATTTT. This sequence encodes CAIRENLISDTQYF.

V gene TRBV2 combines with J gene TRBJ2-2; 7 positions agree with TRBD2. Germline values: CDR1 SNHLY, CDR2 FYNNEI. CDR3 length: 16 residues. With V trimmed by 0 bases and J by 7 bases, 8 bases remained unmatched. CDR3 coding DNA: TGTGCCAGCAGTGAAGCAGAGACTAGCTTTGGCGGGGAGCTGTTTTTT. It yields the protein CASSEAETSFGGELFF.

This clone was found a few times. The rearrangement links TRBV7-2 to TRBJ2-7, with TRBD2 matching 15 bases. With 5 bases clipped from V and 5 bases from J, the junction kept 7 bases outside the gene matches. Germline V gene lookup returns CDR1 SGHTA and CDR2 FQGNSA. The CDR3 runs to 16 residues. The CDR3 nucleotides are TGTGCCAGCAGCATCACCGGGACTAGCGGGAGGAACGAGCAGTACTTC. This codes for CASSITGTSGRNEQYF.

The CDR3 protein is CATQGRTVTDTQYF. The CDR3 bases are TGTGCCACCCAGGGACGGACAGTCACAGATACGCAGTATTTT. V usage is TRBV28 and J usage is TRBJ2-3; weak D call: TRBD1 (6 bases). V dropped 10 bases and J dropped 2 bases, with 16 bases sitting between them. There are 14 residues in the CDR3. CDR1 and CDR2 (germline): MDHEN, SYDVKM.

This clone was seen a few times. V gene TRBV6-5 combines with J gene TRBJ1-2, with D possibly being TRBD1 (5 bases). From germline, CDR1 is MNHEY and CDR2 SVGAGI. The CDR3 extends over 15 amino acids. The germline V and J ends were trimmed by 6 bases and 8 bases, with 22 bases remaining between them. As DNA, the CDR3 is TGTGCCAGCAGAGATCAGGGTAGAGGGGTACAGGGCTACACCTTC. Translated, it gives CASRDQGRGVQGYTF.

This clone was detected many times. The sample contains more than one DNA sequence encoding this CDR3. This chain connects TRBV10-3 to TRBJ2-3; TRBD2 agrees at 9 bases. CDR3 length: 15 residues. J was trimmed by 2 bases and V by 4 bases; bases with no gene match: 4. Germline CDR1 and CDR2: ENHRY and SYGVKD. CDR3 protein: CAISVAGEVTDTQYF. The DNA of the CDR3 is TGTGCCATCAGTGTAGCGGGAGAAGTCACAGATACGCAGTATTTT.

This clone came up a few times. The chain uses TRBV2 and TRBJ2-7; D possibly corresponds to TRBD2 (5 bases). The germline V and J ends were trimmed by 5 bases and 2 bases, with 13 bases remaining between them. CDR3 length equals 14 residues. The germline gives CDR1 SNHLY, CDR2 FYNNEI. CDR3: CASSFLAKAYEQYF. CDR3 DNA sequence: TGTGCCAGCAGTTTCCTAGCTAAGGCCTACGAGCAGTACTTC.

This clone has only one observation. V and J are TRBV27 and TRBJ2-7; 7 positions agree with TRBD1. V shed 0 bases and J 3 bases; nucleotides not matched to a gene: 14. The CDR3 extends over 18 amino acids. The germline V gene has CDR1 MNHEY and CDR2 SMNVEV (reference sequence). CDR3 in amino acids: CASSLSAPGQTIFYEQYF. CDR3 in DNA: TGTGCCAGCAGTTTATCGGCCCCGGGACAGACCATTTTCTACGAGCAGTACTTC.

The chain carries TRBV6-1 and TRBJ1-5; D is unclear. Germline V gene sequence: CDR1 MNHNS, CDR2 SASEGT. The CDR3 sequence is 15 residues long. V was trimmed by 4 bases and J by 6 bases, leaving 16 bases between them. The CDR3 sequence: CASSGGPSGGQPQHF. CDR3 nucleotide sequence: TGTGCCAGCAGTGGCGGCCCCTCGGGAGGTCAGCCCCAGCATTTT.

The V gene is TRBV6-1, the J gene TRBJ1-2, with no clear D. The CDR3 contains 15 residues. Germline V gene sequence: CDR1 MNHNS, CDR2 SASEGT. The V gene lost 0 bases and the J gene lost 0 bases, with 8 bases spanning the gap. CDR3 amino acids: CASSEATEANYGYTF. In DNA, the CDR3 is TGTGCCAGCAGTGAAGCAACAGAAGCTAACTATGGCTACACCTTC.

Here the CDR3 DNA reads TGTGCCAGCAGCTTTAGGCGGTCGTCTGGAAACACCATATATTTT. It specifies CASSFRRSSGNTIYF. This chain uses TRBV11-2 with TRBJ1-3; D is undetermined. With 3 bases removed from V and 1 base from J, the gap between germline ends came to 10 bases. The CDR3 spans 15 residues. The germline V gene encodes CDR1 SGHAT and CDR2 FQNNGV.

The V call is TRBV18, the J call TRBJ2-1; 13 nucleotides agree with TRBD2. J lost 11 bases, V lost 3 bases, and 4 bases had no gene match. Germline-derived CDR1 and CDR2 are KGHSH and LQKENI. The CDR3 is 14 amino acids. The CDR3 is CASSPGLAGNKQFF. CDR3 in DNA: TGTGCCAGCTCACCGGGACTAGCGGGGAACAAGCAGTTCTTC.

The V and J genes are TRBV30 and TRBJ1-3, with D uncertain. CDR1 and CDR2 from the germline V gene are GTSNPN and SVGIG (reference sequence). The CDR3 is 15 residues long. Trimming removed 2 bases from V and 2 bases from J, with 13 bases in between. The CDR3 nucleotides are TGTGCCTGGAGTCTAAGTCAATCCGCTGGAAACACCATATATTTT. Its translation is CAWSLSQSAGNTIYF.

V is TRBV2 and J is TRBJ1-1; the match to TRBD1 covers 8 bases. The J segment lost 5 bases and the V segment lost 4 bases, leaving 6 bases of the junction unmatched. Per germline, CDR1 SNHLY and CDR2 FYNNEI. The CDR3 consists of 14 residues. The CDR3 DNA reads TGTGCCAGCAGTGGCAGGGGGCTTGGGACTGAAGCTTTCTTT. It translates to CASSGRGLGTEAFF.

There are a few counts of this clone. The sample contains more than one DNA sequence encoding this CDR3. The chain combines TRBV19 with TRBJ1-5, with a tentative D call TRBD1 (5 bases). This CDR3 is built from 14 residues. The germline gives CDR1 LNHDA, CDR2 SQIVND (reference sequence). V lost 6 bases and J lost 0, with 9 bases in between. For the CDR3, the DNA is TGTGCCAGTAGGGGACCGGGTAGCAATCAGCCCCAGCATTTT. It translates to CASRGPGSNQPQHF.

This clone was seen a few times. The J gene is TRBJ2-1, the V gene TRBV7-8, with D perhaps TRBD2 (7 bases). The CDR3 spans 19 residues. Germline V gene lookup returns CDR1 SGHVS and CDR2 FQNEAQ. Trimming left V 1 base short and J 0 bases short, with 19 bases between. DNA for the CDR3: TGTGCCAGCAGCTTAGAGGGGGGGGGAGCGGCGAGCTCCTACAATGAGCAGTTCTTC. The encoded protein is CASSLEGGGAASSYNEQFF.

This clone was counted only a few times. J is TRBJ2-1 and V is TRBV5-6, with unresolved D. Per germline, CDR1 SGHDT and CDR2 YYEEEE. The CDR3 is 16 residues long. Trimming pared 0 bases from V and 7 bases from J, leaving 17 bases between. The CDR3 loop is CASSLVGLSRENEQFF. The CDR3 DNA reads TGTGCCAGCAGCTTGGTGGGTCTAAGTAGAGAGAATGAGCAGTTCTTC.

The gene calls are TRBV6-4 and TRBJ1-2; D is possibly TRBD1 (6 bases). Looked up from germline, CDR1 is MRHNA and CDR2 is SNTAGT. The V and J ends lost 0 bases and 6 bases respectively, with 17 bases between them. There are 16 residues in the CDR3. CDR3 amino acids: CASSDSLGAPKDGYTF. CDR3 DNA: TGTGCCAGCAGTGACTCGTTGGGGGCCCCTAAAGATGGCTACACCTTC.

The chain links TRBV2 to TRBJ1-1; TRBD1 might be the D (6 bases). The CDR3 consists of 13 residues. Looked up from germline, CDR1 is SNHLY and CDR2 is FYNNEI. Trimming removed 10 bases from V and 0 bases from J, with 12 bases in between. The CDR3 DNA reads TGTGCCAACAACAGGGCCATGAACACTGAAGCTTTCTTT. It encodes CANNRAMNTEAFF.

A note on this clone: This sample includes further DNA sequences coding for the same CDR3. The rearrangement joins TRBV28 to TRBJ2-3, with D tentatively TRBD2 (6 bases). Germline lookup yields CDR1 MDHEN and CDR2 SYDVKM. The CDR3 has 14 amino acids. Trimming shortened V by 2 bases and J by 4 bases, and 10 bases separated the two germline ends. CDR3: CASSLGGSADTQYF. CDR3 nucleotides: TGTGCCAGCAGTTTAGGGGGGAGTGCAGATACGCAGTATTTT.

As for this clone: A read error may account for a junction end that differs from germline. The chain carries TRBV7-7 and TRBJ2-5; D might be TRBD1 or TRBD2, each matching 5 bases. There are 13 residues in the CDR3. The germline CDR1 and CDR2 sequences are SSHAT and FNYEAQ (reference sequence). The DNA for the CDR3 is TGTGCTAGCAGCCCAGGGACGGCTGAGACCCAGTACTTC. This sequence encodes CASSPGTAETQYF.

This chain connects TRBV19 to TRBJ2-5; D gene uncertain. The CDR3 is 13 amino acids. Per germline, CDR1 LNHDA and CDR2 SQIVND (reference sequence). Trimming took off 5 bases at V and 5 bases at J, with 12 bases between the two ends. CDR3: CASSPSRPETQYF. CDR3 bases: TGTGCCAGTAGTCCGAGCCGGCCGGAGACCCAGTACTTC.

The chain uses TRBV5-5 and TRBJ2-1, with D uncertain. Germline values: CDR1 SGHKS, CDR2 YYEKEE (reference sequence). This CDR3 is built from 15 residues. Trimming removed 0 bases from V and 4 bases from J, with 11 bases in between. The CDR3: CASSLGVGTYNEQFF. The CDR3 DNA reads TGTGCCAGCAGCTTGGGGGTCGGAACTTACAATGAGCAGTTCTTC.